The next 21 T cell receptor beta chains were all read from a single sample in a study of blood T cells in healthy people across ages. The second PCR ran roughly 7 to 12 cycles with a sample-barcoded 5' primer and J-beta primers. TCRdb reprocessed the 5' RACE reads with MiXCR, giving one entry per CDR3 protein. The table lists 650,000 to 800,000 distinct CDR3 sequences, 40% to 50% of them singletons. Specimen: blood. The origin of the receptors is a man aged 55 to 70 in good health.

V and J are TRBV3-1 and TRBJ1-5, with D uncertain. The length of the CDR3 is 15 residues. V gave up 1 base and J gave up 2 bases, with 9 bases separating them. From germline, CDR1 is LGHDT and CDR2 YNNKEL (reference sequence). CDR3 nucleotides: TGTGCCAGCAGCCAAGGTTGGGCAGGCAATCAGCCCCAGCATTTT. Translation gives CASSQGWAGNQPQHF.

This clonotype has a handful of counts. This CDR3 is CASSSGTVNTGELFF. CDR3 sequence (DNA): TGTGCCAGCAGTTCCGGGACAGTGAACACCGGGGAGCTGTTTTTT. V usage is TRBV6-5 and J usage is TRBJ2-2; 7 bases fit TRBD1. The CDR3 totals 15 residues. Germline V gene sequence: CDR1 MNHEY, CDR2 SVGAGI. The junction had 3 bases not matched to a gene; V was cut back by 4 bases and J by 1 base.

This clonotype was counted between two and nine times. The chain has TRBV20-1 and TRBJ2-7, with 11 nucleotides matching TRBD2. V gave up 3 bases and J gave up 3 bases; unmatched junction bases: 4. Germline assignment: CDR1 DFQATT and CDR2 SNEGSKA (reference sequence). This CDR3 region has 14 residues. Here the CDR3 DNA reads TGCAGTGCTAGGCGGACTAGCGGGCTCTACGAGCAGTACTTC. Encoded protein: CSARRTSGLYEQYF.

V usage is TRBV12-3 or TRBV12-4 and J usage is TRBJ1-1, with unresolved D. CDR3 length: 12 residues. With 5 bases removed from V and 5 bases from J, the gap between germline ends came to 9 bases. The DNA of the CDR3 is TGTGCCAGCAGTATCCTGGGTACTGAAGCTTTCTTT. Protein: CASSILGTEAFF.

This clonotype has a handful of counts. This sequence joins TRBV15 and TRBJ2-1; TRBD2 matches at 13 bases. Germline loops: CDR1 LNHNV, CDR2 YYDKDF (reference sequence). Trimming took 3 bases from V and 0 from J; bases not matched to a gene: 11. This CDR3 is built from 20 residues. CDR3 in DNA: TGTGCCACCAGCAGTTCTAGACTAGCGGGGGGCCTCAGCTCCTACAATGAGCAGTTCTTC. This codes for CATSSSRLAGGLSSYNEQFF.

The chain uses TRBV12-3 or TRBV12-4 and TRBJ1-1; D remains unclear. The V and J ends lost 7 bases and 0 bases respectively, with 15 bases between them. The CDR3 is 15 amino acids. The CDR3: CASITVANLNTEAFF. CDR3 DNA sequence: TGTGCCAGCATCACGGTGGCCAACCTGAACACTGAAGCTTTCTTT.

V and J are TRBV27 and TRBJ2-3; 10 bases agree with TRBD2. V shed 5 bases, J shed 2 bases, and the junction held 7 bases outside the gene matches. CDR3 length equals 16 residues. Germline CDR1 and CDR2: MNHEY and SMNVEV (reference sequence). The CDR3 DNA reads TGTGCCAGCAGTCAAGGACTAGCGGCCTACACAGATACGCAGTATTTT. Translated, it gives CASSQGLAAYTDTQYF.

In DNA, the CDR3 is TGTGCCAGCAGTTTCCTGGGCAGGGAGGATGAGCAGTTCTTC. This translates into CASSFLGREDEQFF. This chain uses TRBV12-3 or TRBV12-4 with TRBJ2-1, with D maybe TRBD2 (6 bases). The CDR3 is 14 amino acids. V was cut by 3 bases and J by 8 bases, with 14 bases left in between.

The chain carries TRBV28 and TRBJ2-4, with 9 bases that match TRBD1. The tail of the sequence fits TRBJ2-7 better, so the J call may be wrong. The CDR3 sequence is 15 residues long. The V gene's germline CDR1 is MDHEN and CDR2 SYDVKM. CDR3 in amino acids: CASIPSGQGAHEQYF. The CDR3 nucleotides are TGTGCCAGCATCCCGTCGGGACAGGGAGCACACGAGCAGTACTTC.

The chain is built from TRBV5-1 and TRBJ2-7; TRBD1 might be the D (6 bases). The CDR3 extends over 14 amino acids. Germline V gene lookup returns CDR1 SGHRS and CDR2 YFSETQ. V lost 7 bases and J lost 3, with 17 bases in between. The CDR3 DNA reads TGCGCCAGCCGCCGGGACACTCGAATCTACGAGCAGTACTTC. Its protein is CASRRDTRIYEQYF.

The V call is TRBV6-5, the J call TRBJ2-7; unclear D gene. CDR3 length: 13 residues. Trimming shortened V by 4 bases and J by 5 bases, and 12 bases separated the two germline ends. Germline V gene lookup returns CDR1 MNHEY and CDR2 SVGAGI. This CDR3 reads CASSSTLRDEQYF. CDR3 nucleotides: TGTGCCAGCAGTTCGACGCTTCGGGACGAGCAGTACTTC.

This sequence joins TRBV28 and TRBJ2-3, with 14 bases matching TRBD2. The CDR3 is 15 amino acids. The trim removed 9 bases at V and 1 base at J, leaving 3 bases unmatched. Per the germline V gene, CDR1 is MDHEN and CDR2 is SYDVKM. The CDR3 region has the DNA TGTGCCAGTTCGACTAGCGGGGGGGGCACAGATACGCAGTATTTT. This encodes CASSTSGGGTDTQYF.

This rearrangement joins TRBV12-3 or TRBV12-4 to TRBJ1-5, with no clear D. V dropped 4 bases and J dropped 5 bases, with 15 bases sitting between them. The CDR3 has 15 residues. Written as DNA, the CDR3 is TGTGCCAGCAGTTCGAGACAAGCTGGCGATCAGCCCCAGCATTTT. It yields the protein CASSSRQAGDQPQHF.

The chain employs TRBV12-3 or TRBV12-4 and TRBJ2-4; perhaps D is TRBD1 or TRBD2 (5 bases each). V was cut by 1 base and J by 5 bases, with 12 bases left in between. CDR3 length equals 15 residues. CDR3 sequence: CASSLVGDGQNIQYF. In DNA form, the CDR3 reads TGTGCCAGCAGTTTAGTGGGGGATGGCCAAAACATTCAGTACTTC.

The sample holds a few counts of this clonotype. Its ends do not fully match the called genes, so a read error is possible. The V call is TRBV10-3, the J call TRBJ2-7; D may be TRBD1 (6 bases). CDR1 is ENHRY, CDR2 SYGVKD, per germline. This CDR3 is 16 amino acids long. The CDR3 DNA reads as TGTGCCATCAGTAAGTCGAGCGCCCAGGGGACCTACGAGCAGTACTTC. As protein: CAISKSSAQGTYEQYF.

This chain links TRBV25-1 with TRBJ2-3; D might be TRBD2 (5 bases). The germline V and J ends were trimmed by 2 bases and 6 bases, with 24 bases remaining between them. This CDR3 is 18 amino acids long. From germline, CDR1 is MGHDK and CDR2 SYGVNS. CDR3 nucleotide sequence: TGTGCCAGCAGTGAAAGGGAGAGGCAGATTGAGAGGGTGGATACGCAGTATTTT. It specifies CASSERERQIERVDTQYF. Using reference TRBV25-1 and TRBJ2-3 for the parts outside the CDR3, the full variable domain is EADIYQTPRYLVIGTGKKITLECSQTMGHDKMYWYQQDPGMELHLIHYSYGVNSTEKGDLSSESTVSRIRTEHFPLTLESARPSHTSQYLCASSERERQIERVDTQYFGPGTRLTVL.

This clonotype was counted a few times. The chain links TRBV5-1 to TRBJ1-2; 9 bases are shared with TRBD1. Germline V CDR1 and CDR2: SGHRS, YFSETQ. This CDR3 contains 14 residues. The trim removed 4 bases at V and 8 bases at J, leaving 9 bases unmatched. The CDR3 DNA is TGCGCCAGCAGCCTTGGACAGGGGCTGGGAGGCTACACCTTC. This encodes CASSLGQGLGGYTF.

This clonotype appeared a few times. The rearrangement joins TRBV25-1 to TRBJ2-1; the D gene could be TRBD1 or TRBD2 (5 bases each). With 8 bases removed from V and 4 bases from J, the gap between germline ends came to 18 bases. Germline V gene lookup returns CDR1 MGHDK and CDR2 SYGVNS. CDR3 length equals 15 residues. CDR3 region: CASFSGGIGYNEQFF. The DNA of the CDR3 is TGTGCCAGCTTTAGTGGGGGAATCGGTTACAATGAGCAGTTCTTC.

The genes are TRBV20-1 and TRBJ2-3, with TRBD2 matching over 7 bases. The CDR3 sequence is 17 residues long. Unmatched junction bases numbered 15, after V lost 6 bases and J lost 0 bases. The germline gives CDR1 DFQATT, CDR2 SNEGSKA (reference sequence). The chain's CDR3 is CSAPLWGSGASTDTQYF. In DNA form, the CDR3 reads TGCAGTGCCCCGCTATGGGGAAGCGGGGCAAGCACAGATACGCAGTATTTT.

The chain links TRBV12-3 or TRBV12-4 to TRBJ1-5, with D maybe TRBD1 (6 bases). This CDR3 has 13 residues. In DNA form, the CDR3 reads TGTGCGGGAGCAGGGGACGGAAATCAGCCCCAGCATTTT. This codes for CAGAGDGNQPQHF.

The chain links TRBV20-1 to TRBJ2-3; TRBD2 is a possible D gene (6 bases). Germline loops: CDR1 DFQATT, CDR2 SNEGSKA (reference sequence). The CDR3 runs 12 residues. V lost 3 bases and J lost 6, with 10 bases in between. The CDR3: CSASYLADTQYF. The CDR3, as DNA: TGCAGTGCTAGTTACCTAGCGGATACGCAGTATTTT.